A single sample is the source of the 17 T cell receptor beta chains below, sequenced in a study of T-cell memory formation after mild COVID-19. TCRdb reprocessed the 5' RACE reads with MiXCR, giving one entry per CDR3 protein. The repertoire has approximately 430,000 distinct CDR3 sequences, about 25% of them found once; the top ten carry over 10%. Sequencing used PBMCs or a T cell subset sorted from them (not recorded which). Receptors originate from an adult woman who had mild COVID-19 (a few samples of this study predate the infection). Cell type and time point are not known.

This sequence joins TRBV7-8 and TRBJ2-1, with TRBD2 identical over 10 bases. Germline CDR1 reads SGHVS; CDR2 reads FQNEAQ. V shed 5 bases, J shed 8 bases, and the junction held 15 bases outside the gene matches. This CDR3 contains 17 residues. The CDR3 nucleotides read TGTGCCAGCAGCCATCTAACCGGGACTAGCGCCGGTGATGAGCAGTTCTTC. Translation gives CASSHLTGTSAGDEQFF.

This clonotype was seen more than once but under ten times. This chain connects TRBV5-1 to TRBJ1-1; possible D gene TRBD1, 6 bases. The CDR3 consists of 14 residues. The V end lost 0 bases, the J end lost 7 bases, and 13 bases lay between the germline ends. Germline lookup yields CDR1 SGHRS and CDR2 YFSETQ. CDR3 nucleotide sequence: TGCGCCAGCAGCTTGGACGGGGGGCTGGGTGAAGCTTTCTTT. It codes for CASSLDGGLGEAFF.

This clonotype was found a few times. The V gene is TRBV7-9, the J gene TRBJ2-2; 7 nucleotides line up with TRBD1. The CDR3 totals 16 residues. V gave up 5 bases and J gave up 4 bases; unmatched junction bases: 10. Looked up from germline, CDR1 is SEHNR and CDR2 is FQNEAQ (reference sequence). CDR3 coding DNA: TGTGCCAGCAGCGATCGGACAGGTCTCAGCACCGGGGAGCTGTTTTTT. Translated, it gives CASSDRTGLSTGELFF.

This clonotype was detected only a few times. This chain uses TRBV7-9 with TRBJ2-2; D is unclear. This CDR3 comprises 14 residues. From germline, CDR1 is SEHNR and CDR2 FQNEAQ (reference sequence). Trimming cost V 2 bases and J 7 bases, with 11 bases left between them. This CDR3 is CASSLSETGGELFF. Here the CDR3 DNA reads TGTGCCAGCAGCTTATCGGAAACCGGCGGGGAGCTGTTTTTT.

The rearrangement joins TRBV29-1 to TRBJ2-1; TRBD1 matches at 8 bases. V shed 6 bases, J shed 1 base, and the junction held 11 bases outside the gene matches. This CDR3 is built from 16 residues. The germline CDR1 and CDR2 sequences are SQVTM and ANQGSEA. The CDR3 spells CSVIRQGLRSYNEQFF. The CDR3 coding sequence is TGCAGCGTGATCCGACAGGGGCTGCGGTCCTACAATGAGCAGTTCTTC.

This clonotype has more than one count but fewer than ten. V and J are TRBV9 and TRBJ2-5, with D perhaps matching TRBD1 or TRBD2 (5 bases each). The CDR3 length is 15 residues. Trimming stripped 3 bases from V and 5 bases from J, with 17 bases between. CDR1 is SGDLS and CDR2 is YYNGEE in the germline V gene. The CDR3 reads CASSEGPLIQETQYF. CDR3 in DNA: TGTGCCAGCAGCGAGGGACCCCTTATCCAGGAGACCCAGTACTTC.

The DNA for the CDR3 is TGTGCCAGCAGCCAGTTCACCGGGACGGCCTCCTACGAGCAGTACTTC. Protein sequence: CASSQFTGTASYEQYF. V and J are TRBV4-2 and TRBJ2-7; the D gene could be TRBD1 or TRBD2 (5 bases each). V shed 3 bases and J shed 0 bases, with 15 bases lying between them. The germline gives CDR1 LGHNA, CDR2 YNFKEQ. This CDR3 is built from 16 residues.

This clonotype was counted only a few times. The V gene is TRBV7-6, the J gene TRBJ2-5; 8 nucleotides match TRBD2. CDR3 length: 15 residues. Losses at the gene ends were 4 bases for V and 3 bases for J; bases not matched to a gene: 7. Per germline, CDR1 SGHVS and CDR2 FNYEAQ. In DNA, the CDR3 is TGTGCCAGCAGCTGGTCCGGGGGGGAAAAAGAGACCCAGTACTTC. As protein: CASSWSGGEKETQYF.

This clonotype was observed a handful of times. CDR3 region: CASTRTTQETQYF. As DNA, the CDR3 is TGTGCCAGCACTAGGACTACCCAAGAGACCCAGTACTTC. The chain joins TRBV7-8 to TRBJ2-5, with D possibly TRBD2 on 6 matching bases. This CDR3 spans 13 amino acids. The germline V and J ends were trimmed by 7 bases and 1 base, with 10 bases remaining between them. The germline V gene has CDR1 SGHVS and CDR2 FQNEAQ.

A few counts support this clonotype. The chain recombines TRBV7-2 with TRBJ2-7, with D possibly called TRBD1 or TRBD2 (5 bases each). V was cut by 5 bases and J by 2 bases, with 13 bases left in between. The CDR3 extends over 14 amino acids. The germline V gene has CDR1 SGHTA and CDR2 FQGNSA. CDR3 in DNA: TGTGCCAGCAGCCAGGTTCAGGGACCCTACGAGCAGTACTTC. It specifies CASSQVQGPYEQYF.

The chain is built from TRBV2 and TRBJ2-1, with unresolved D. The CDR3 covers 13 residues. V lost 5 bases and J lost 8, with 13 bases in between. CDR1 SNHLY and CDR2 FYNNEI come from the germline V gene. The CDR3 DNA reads TGTGCCAGCAGTCGTAGTACCCGGGATGAGCAGTTCTTC. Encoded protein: CASSRSTRDEQFF.

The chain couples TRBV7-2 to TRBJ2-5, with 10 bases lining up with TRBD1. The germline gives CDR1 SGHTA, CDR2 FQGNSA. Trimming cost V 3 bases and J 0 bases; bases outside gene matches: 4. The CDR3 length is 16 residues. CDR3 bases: TGTGCCAGCAGCTTTAGGGGGACAGGGGACCAAGAGACCCAGTACTTC. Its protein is CASSFRGTGDQETQYF.

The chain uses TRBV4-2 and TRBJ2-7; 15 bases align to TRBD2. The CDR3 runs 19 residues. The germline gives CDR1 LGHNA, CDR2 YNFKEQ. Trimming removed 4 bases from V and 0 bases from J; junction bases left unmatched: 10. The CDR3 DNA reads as TGTGCCAGCAGCCGCCAGGCCGGGACTAGCGGGGGGATCTCCTACGAGCAGTACTTC. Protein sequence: CASSRQAGTSGGISYEQYF.

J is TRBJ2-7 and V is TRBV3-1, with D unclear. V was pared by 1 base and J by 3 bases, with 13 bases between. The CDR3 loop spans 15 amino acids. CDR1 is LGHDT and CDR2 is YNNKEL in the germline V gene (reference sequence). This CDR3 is CASSQVPLGLYEQYF. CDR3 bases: TGTGCCAGCAGCCAAGTCCCTCTAGGTCTCTACGAGCAGTACTTC.

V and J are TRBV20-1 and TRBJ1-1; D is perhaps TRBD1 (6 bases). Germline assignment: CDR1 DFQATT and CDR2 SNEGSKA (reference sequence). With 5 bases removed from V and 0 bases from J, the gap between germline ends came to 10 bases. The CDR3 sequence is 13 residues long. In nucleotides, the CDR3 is TGCAGTGCTTCAGGGGAGATGAACACTGAAGCTTTCTTT. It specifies CSASGEMNTEAFF.

The CDR3 DNA sequence: TGTGCCAGCAGCCAAAGATGGGAGAGAACTGAAGCTTTCTTT. As protein: CASSQRWERTEAFF. The V call is TRBV3-1, the J call TRBJ1-1; no clear D. V was trimmed by 2 bases and J by 5 bases, leaving 12 bases between them. The V gene's germline CDR1 is LGHDT and CDR2 YNNKEL (reference sequence). The CDR3 length is 14 residues.

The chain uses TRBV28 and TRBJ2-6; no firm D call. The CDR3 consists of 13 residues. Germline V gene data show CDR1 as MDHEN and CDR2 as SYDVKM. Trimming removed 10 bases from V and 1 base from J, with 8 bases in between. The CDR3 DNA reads TGTGCCACCCACTGGTCTGGGGCCAACGTCCTGACTTTC. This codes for CATHWSGANVLTF.